This T cell receptor beta chain originates from a study of blood T cell repertoires in COVID-19. About the research overall: Acute and convalescent COVID-19 samples came from the United States, Italy and Spain. T cells, B-cell-depleted T cells, or PBMCs supplied cDNA or gDNA.

Under the authors' procedure: Quantification of nucleated cells was approximated via reference gene primer amplification. TCRdb's copy holds only in-frame clones and misses some; the assay was immunoSEQ multiplex PCR. D and trimming come from the DNA, and the V and J calls and clone size come from that table. In the table there are 140,000 or so clones, 75% to 85% of which are singletons. Trimming removed 3 bases from V and 4 bases from J; junction bases left unmatched: 11. Germline V gives CDR1 WSHSY, CDR2 SAAADI. This CDR3 is built from 17 residues. The source is a man aged 65 to 85 who had recovered from COVID-19. This chain uses TRBV10-2 with TRBJ2-4; 8 nucleotides match TRBD2. The sequenced sample consisted of peripheral blood. CDR3 sequence reads: CASSDRASGSYKNIQYF. CDR3 bases: TGCGCCAGCAGTGATAGGGCTAGCGGGTCGTATAAAAACATTCAGTACTTC.